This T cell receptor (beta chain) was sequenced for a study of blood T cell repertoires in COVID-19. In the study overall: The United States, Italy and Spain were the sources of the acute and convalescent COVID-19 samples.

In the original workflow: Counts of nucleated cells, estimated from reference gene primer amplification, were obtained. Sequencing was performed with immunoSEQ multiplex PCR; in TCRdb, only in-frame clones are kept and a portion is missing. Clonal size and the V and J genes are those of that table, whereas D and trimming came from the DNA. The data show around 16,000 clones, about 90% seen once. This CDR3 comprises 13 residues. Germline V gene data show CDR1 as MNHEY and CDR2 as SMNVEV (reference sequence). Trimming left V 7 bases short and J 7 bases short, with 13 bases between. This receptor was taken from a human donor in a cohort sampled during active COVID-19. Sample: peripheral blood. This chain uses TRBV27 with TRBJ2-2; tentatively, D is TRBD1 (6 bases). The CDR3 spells CASTFWGHGELFF. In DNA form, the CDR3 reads TGTGCCAGCACTTTTTGGGGGCACGGGGAGCTGTTTTTT.